The entry below describes one TCR beta chain. Antigen specificity is unknown. Germline CDR1 reads KGHSH; CDR2 reads LQKENI. V lost 2 bases and J lost 5, with 15 bases in between. This CDR3 contains 15 residues. The data derive from a study of resident and recirculating memory T cells in vitiligo. Study-wide points: Sequences differed between biopsy sites and patients, suggesting private specificity. Vitiligo lesions lacked a unique dominant clone, and clonality varied.

No change in lesions over the prior 6 months defined stable disease. TCRdb's table, derived via immunoSEQ multiplex PCR, lists solely in-frame clones and lacks some. Altogether 40,000 to 50,000 clones are present, 80% to 95% being singletons, with the ten largest covering about 4.5%. The chain links TRBV18 to TRBJ2-5, with a possible D match to TRBD2 (5 bases). The receptor comes from a male donor with vitiligo. Input material: blood. For the CDR3, the DNA is TGTGCCAGCTCACCATCGGCTAGCTTAAAGGAGACCCAGTACTTC. Translation gives CASSPSASLKETQYF.